This T cell receptor (beta chain) was recorded in a study of T cell responses to AZD1222 COVID-19 vaccine (dated by TCRdb to the early 2020s). Notes on the research overall: AZD1222 recipients with second doses at about 4 weeks or about 12 weeks were pooled, because spike-specific TCR depth and breadth did not differ between schedules. A total of under 250 trial participants underwent TCR sequencing, of whom about 200 had received two doses of AZD1222 and 26 had received two doses of the MenACWY control vaccine. Enrollment into the trials was organized by age into subgroups of 18-55, 56-69 and 70-plus years, and those subgroups contained about 160, 30 and 59 TCR-sequenced participants, respectively.

The CDR3 regions of human TCRbeta chains were subjected to immunosequencing. Turning to the authors' computational methods: Repertoire TCRs were checked for matches against a reference library of SARS-CoV-2-specific TCRs that had been generated using the MIRA antigen-specificity platform. Breadth was defined as the fraction of unique TCRs that were SARS-CoV-2-associated, and depth was defined as the fraction of total T cells that were SARS-CoV-2-associated. Using the MIRA data, every spike-specific TCR was mapped to the spike region that the TCR reacted to and assigned to either a CD4 or a CD8 class. Log10-transformed breadth and depth values were compared by one-way ANOVA with Sidak's multiple comparisons tests. Not all clones reach the TCRdb copy of this immuneACCESS table, which keeps in-frame sequences only. Checked studies attribute under half of the gap to unresolved V genes and leave the rest unexplained. V and J calls plus clone size are reproduced from that table; the DNA served to infer D and trimming. Recorded for this sample are 110,000 to 150,000 clones; 75% to 90% of them occurred a single time. Together, the top ten hold approximately 4.8% of the sample.

Reading from cysteine to phenylalanine, the CDR3 counts 15 amino acids. The kept DNA is CDR3 alone, 45 bases in frame from the first base. The junction carries 12 bases between V and J, which are trimmed by 2 bases and 3 bases respectively. Reading the germline V gene gives CDR1 SGHTS and CDR2 YDEGEE. The sample's time point label is to be understood as: baseline before first vaccination. The vaccinee samples were drawn from two UK trials, COV001 and COV002, one of which was a single-blind randomized controlled phase 2/3 trial testing AZD1222 (ChAdOx1 nCoV-19) in healthy adults. For TCRbeta chain sequencing, PBMC samples were collected from trial participants at day 0 and at day 28 after the second dose. This clone is a singleton in its sample. Its antigen remains unidentified. The sample holds no much larger clone one base away, and base qualities are not on file. General findings and caveats noted by the study authors: Most participants were white British and females outnumbered males, and the authors suggested that clonal diversity may have been underestimated. The 56-69-year group was small, and its depth increase did not reach significance, likely because of low power. No day 14 peak-response samples were available, so repertoires were characterized only after the peak T cell response. Reportedly, close to half of the unique spike-specific TCRs recognized epitopes lying outside the regions that are mutated in the B.1.351 and B.1.1.7 variants. CD4 TCRs associated with the vaccine covered the entire spike protein, and the dominant responses were in regions 160-218 and 743-854. Conclusions about previously exposed vaccinees are limited because only six or seven AZD1222 recipients were SARS-CoV-2 seropositive at baseline. Spike-specific TCR breadth and depth rose significantly after two AZD1222 doses compared with day 0 and with MenACWY recipients.

The chain joins TRBV5-8 to TRBJ2-1; the D gene identity is not certain. The TCR originated in an adult in good health. Sequenced material: peripheral blood, taken on day 0 of AZD1222 vaccination. CDR3 sequence: CASSFLARYYNEQFF. The DNA is TGTGCCAGCAGCTTTCTCGCGAGATACTACAATGAGCAGTTCTTC.